This paragraph covers one T cell receptor (beta chain) sequence. This record comes from a study of shared T cell receptors in the human thymus. Here immunoSEQ multiplex PCR was the method, and the copy in TCRdb shows in-frame clones only, minus some. The sample has 540,000 or so clones; about four fifths are singletons. The sample was also linked to a second study, of human thymus T cells.

The sequence came from a boy in the first two years of life with a congenital heart defect. Sequencing input: thymocytes.

For the CDR3, the DNA is TGTGCCAGCCTTCCCGAGGGTCCCTCGGATTACGAGCAGTACTTC. Its protein is CASLPEGPSDYEQYF. The chain uses TRBV18 and TRBJ2-7, with D possibly matching TRBD2 (5 bases). The length of the CDR3 is 15 residues. Trimming stripped 8 bases from V and 4 bases from J, with 21 bases between. The germline V gene has CDR1 KGHSH and CDR2 LQKENI.